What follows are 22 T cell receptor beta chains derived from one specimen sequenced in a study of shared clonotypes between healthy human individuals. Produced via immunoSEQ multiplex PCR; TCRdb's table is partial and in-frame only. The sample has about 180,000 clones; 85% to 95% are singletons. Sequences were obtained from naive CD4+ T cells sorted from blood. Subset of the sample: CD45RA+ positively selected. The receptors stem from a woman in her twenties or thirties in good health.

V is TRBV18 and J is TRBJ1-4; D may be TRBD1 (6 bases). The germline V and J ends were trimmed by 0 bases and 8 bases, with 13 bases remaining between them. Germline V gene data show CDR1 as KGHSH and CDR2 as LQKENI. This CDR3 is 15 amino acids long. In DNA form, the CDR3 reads TGTGCCAGCTCACCACCGGCAGGGGAGGGGGAAAAACTGTTTTTT. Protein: CASSPPAGEGEKLFF.

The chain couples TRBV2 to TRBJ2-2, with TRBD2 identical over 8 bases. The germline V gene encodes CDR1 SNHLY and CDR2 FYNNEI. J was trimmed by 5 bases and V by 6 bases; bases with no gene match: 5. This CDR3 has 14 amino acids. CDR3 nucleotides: TGTGCCAGCAGGTCGTCTAGCGGGACCGGGGAGCTGTTTTTT. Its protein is CASRSSSGTGELFF.

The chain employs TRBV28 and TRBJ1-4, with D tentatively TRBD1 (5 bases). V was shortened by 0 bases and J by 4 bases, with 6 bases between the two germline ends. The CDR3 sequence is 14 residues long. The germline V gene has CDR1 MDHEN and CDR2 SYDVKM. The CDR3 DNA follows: TGTGCCAGCAGTTTATGGGGGCTTAATGAAAAACTGTTTTTT. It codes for CASSLWGLNEKLFF. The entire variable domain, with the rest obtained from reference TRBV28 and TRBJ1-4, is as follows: DVKVTQSSRYLVKRTGEKVFLECVQDMDHENMFWYRQDPGLGLRLIYFSYDVKMKEKGDIPEGYSVSREKKERFSLILESASTNQTSMYLCASSLWGLNEKLFFGSGTQLSVL.

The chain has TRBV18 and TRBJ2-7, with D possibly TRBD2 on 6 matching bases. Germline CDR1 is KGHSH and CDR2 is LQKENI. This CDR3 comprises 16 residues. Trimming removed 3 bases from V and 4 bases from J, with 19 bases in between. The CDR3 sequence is CASSPQEGFRDYEQYF. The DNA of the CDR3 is TGTGCCAGCTCACCCCAGGAGGGGTTTCGGGATTACGAGCAGTACTTC. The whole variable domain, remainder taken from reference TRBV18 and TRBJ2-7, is NAGVMQNPRHLVRRRGQEARLRCSPMKGHSHVYWYRQLPEEGLKFMVYLQKENIIDESGMPKERFSAEFPKEGPSILRIQQVVRGDSAAYFCASSPQEGFRDYEQYFGPGTRLTVT.

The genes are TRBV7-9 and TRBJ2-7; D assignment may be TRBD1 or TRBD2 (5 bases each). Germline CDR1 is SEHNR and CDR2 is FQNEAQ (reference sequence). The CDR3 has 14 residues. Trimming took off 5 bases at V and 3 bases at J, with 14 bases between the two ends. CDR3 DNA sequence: TGTGCCAGCAGCCTTGAACGGGACGGCTACGAGCAGTACTTC. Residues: CASSLERDGYEQYF.

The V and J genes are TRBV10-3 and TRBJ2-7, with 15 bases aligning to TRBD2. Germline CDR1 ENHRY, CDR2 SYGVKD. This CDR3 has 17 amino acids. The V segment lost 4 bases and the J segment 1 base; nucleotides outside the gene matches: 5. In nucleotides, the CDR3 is TGTGCCATCAGTGGGCCAGGGACTAGCGGGAGGTCCTACGAGCAGTACTTC. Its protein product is CAISGPGTSGRSYEQYF.

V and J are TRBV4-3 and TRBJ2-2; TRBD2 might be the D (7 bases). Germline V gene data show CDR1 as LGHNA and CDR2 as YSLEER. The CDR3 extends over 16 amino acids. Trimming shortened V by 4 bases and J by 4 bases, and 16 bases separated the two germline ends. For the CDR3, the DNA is TGCGCCAGCAGCCCCCCAACGCGGGGGCTCACCGGGGAGCTGTTTTTT. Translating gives CASSPPTRGLTGELFF.

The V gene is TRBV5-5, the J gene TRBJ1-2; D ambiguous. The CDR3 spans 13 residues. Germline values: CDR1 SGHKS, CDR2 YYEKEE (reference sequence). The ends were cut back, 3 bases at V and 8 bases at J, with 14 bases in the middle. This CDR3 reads CASSSIRIAGYTF. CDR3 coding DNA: TGTGCCAGCAGCTCCATAAGAATCGCCGGCTACACCTTC. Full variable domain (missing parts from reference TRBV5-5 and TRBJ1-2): DAGVTQSPTHLIKTRGQQVTLRCSPISGHKSVSWYQQVLGQGPQFIFQYYEKEERGRGNFPDRFSARQFPNYSSELNVNALLLGDSALYLCASSSIRIAGYTFGSGTRLTVV.

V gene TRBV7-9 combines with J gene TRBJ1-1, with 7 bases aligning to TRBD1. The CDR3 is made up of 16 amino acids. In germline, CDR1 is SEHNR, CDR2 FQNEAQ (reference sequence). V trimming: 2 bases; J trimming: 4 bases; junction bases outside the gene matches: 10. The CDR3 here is CASSLSSWTGRTEAFF. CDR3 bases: TGTGCCAGCAGCTTAAGCTCATGGACAGGTCGCACTGAAGCTTTCTTT.

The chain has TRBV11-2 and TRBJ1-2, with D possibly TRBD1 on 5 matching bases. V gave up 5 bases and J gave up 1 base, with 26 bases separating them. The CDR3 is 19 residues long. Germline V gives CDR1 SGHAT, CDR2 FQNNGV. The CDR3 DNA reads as TGTGCCAGCAGCCGAACAGCCGCACTGGCGGGACGCGTTAACTATGGCTACACCTTC. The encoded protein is CASSRTAALAGRVNYGYTF.

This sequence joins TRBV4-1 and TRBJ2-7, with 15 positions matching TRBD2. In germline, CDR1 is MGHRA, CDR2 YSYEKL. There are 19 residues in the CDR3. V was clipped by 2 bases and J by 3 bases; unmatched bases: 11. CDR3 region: CASSQLGLAGGVGFYEQYF. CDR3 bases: TGCGCCAGCAGCCAACTTGGACTAGCGGGAGGGGTAGGGTTCTACGAGCAGTACTTC.

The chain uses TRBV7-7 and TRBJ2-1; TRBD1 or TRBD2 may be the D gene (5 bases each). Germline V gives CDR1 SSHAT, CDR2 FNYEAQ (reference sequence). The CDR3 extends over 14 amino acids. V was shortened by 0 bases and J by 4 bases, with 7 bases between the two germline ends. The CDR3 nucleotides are TGTGCCAGCAGCTTAGCGGGACGATACAATGAGCAGTTCTTC. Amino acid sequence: CASSLAGRYNEQFF.

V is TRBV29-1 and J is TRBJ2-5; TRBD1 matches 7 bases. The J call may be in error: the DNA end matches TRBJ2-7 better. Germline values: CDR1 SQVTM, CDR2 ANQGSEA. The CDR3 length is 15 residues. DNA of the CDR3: TGCAGCGCCATACAGGGGCAAAAGGCCCCCTACGAGCAGTACTTC. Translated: CSAIQGQKAPYEQYF.

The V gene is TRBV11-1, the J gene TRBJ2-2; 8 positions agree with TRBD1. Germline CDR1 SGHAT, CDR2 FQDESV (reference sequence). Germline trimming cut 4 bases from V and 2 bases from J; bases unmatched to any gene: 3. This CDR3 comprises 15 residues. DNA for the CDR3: TGTGCCAGCAGCTCGGGACAGGCTAACACCGGGGAGCTGTTTTTT. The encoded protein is CASSSGQANTGELFF. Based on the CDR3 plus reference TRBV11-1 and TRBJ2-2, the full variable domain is EAEVAQSPRYKITEKSQAVAFWCDPISGHATLYWYRQILGQGPELLVQFQDESVVDDSQLPKDRFSAERLKGVDSTLKIQPAELGDSAMYLCASSSGQANTGELFFGEGSRLTVL.

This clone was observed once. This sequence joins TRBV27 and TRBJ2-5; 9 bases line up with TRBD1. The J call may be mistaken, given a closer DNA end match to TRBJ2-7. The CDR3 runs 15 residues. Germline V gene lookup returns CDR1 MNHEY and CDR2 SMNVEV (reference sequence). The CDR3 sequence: CASRTRPGQGYEQYF. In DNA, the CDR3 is TGTGCCAGCCGCACGAGGCCGGGACAGGGTTACGAGCAGTACTTC.

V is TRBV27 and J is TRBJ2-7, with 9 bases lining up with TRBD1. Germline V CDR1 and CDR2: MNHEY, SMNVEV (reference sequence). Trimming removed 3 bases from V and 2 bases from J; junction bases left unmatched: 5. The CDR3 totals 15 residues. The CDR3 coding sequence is TGTGCCAGCAGTTTCGGACAGGGGCTAACCTACGAGCAGTACTTC. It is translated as CASSFGQGLTYEQYF.

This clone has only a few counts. The CDR3 loop reads CASSEWYEQYF. CDR3 nucleotide sequence: TGTGCCAGCAGTGAATGGTACGAGCAGTACTTC. The chain employs TRBV6-1 and TRBJ2-7; no definite D call. This CDR3 contains 11 residues. V was trimmed by 2 bases and J by 4 bases, leaving 3 bases between them. The germline V gene has CDR1 MNHNS and CDR2 SASEGT.

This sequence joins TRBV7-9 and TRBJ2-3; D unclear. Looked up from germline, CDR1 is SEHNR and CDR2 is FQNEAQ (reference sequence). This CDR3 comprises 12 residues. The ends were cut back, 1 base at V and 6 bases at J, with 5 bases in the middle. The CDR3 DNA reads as TGTGCCAGCAGCTTAGTCGCTGATACGCAGTATTTT. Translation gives CASSLVADTQYF. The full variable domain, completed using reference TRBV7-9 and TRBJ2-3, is DTGVSQNPRHKITKRGQNVTFRCDPISEHNRLYWYRQTLGQGPEFLTYFQNEAQLEKSRLLSDRFSAERPKGSFSTLEIQRTEQGDSAMYLCASSLVADTQYFGPGTRLTVL.

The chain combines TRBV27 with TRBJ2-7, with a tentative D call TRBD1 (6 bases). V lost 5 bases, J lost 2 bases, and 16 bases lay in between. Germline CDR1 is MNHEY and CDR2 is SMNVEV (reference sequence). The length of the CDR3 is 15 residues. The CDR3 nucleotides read TGTGCCAGCAGTACGGACAGAGCACTACCCTACGAGCAGTACTTC. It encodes CASSTDRALPYEQYF.

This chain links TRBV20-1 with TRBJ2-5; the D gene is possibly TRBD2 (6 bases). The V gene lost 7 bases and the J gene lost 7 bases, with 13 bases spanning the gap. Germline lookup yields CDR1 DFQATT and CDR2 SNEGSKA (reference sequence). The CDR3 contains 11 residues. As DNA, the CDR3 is TGCAGTGTTGCCCCCGGGGGGACCCAGTACTTC. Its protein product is CSVAPGGTQYF.

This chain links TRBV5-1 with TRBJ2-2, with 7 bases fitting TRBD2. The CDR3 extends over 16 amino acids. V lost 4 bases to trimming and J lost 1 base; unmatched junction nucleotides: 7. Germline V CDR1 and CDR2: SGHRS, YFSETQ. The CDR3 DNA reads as TGCGCCAGCAGCCTTGGGTCTAGCGGGAACACCGGGGAGCTGTTTTTT. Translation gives CASSLGSSGNTGELFF. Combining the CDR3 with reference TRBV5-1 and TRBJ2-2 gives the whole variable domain KAGVTQTPRYLIKTRGQQVTLSCSPISGHRSVSWYQQTPGQGLQFLFEYFSETQRNKGNFPGRFSGRQFSNSRSEMNVSTLELGDSALYLCASSLGSSGNTGELFFGEGSRLTVL.

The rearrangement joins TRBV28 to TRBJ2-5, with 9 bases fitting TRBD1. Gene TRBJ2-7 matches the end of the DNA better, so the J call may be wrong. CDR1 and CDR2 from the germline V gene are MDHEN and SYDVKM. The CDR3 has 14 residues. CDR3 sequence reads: CASKHGTGSYEQYF. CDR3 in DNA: TGTGCCAGCAAGCACGGGACAGGGAGTTACGAGCAGTACTTC.